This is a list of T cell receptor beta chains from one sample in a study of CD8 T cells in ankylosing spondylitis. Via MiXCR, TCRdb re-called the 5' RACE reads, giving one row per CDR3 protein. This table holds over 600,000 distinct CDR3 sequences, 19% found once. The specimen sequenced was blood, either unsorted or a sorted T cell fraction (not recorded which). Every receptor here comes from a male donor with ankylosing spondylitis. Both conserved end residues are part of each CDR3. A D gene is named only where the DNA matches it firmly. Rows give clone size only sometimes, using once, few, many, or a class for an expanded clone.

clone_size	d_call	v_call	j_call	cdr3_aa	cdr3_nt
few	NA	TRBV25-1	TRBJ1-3	CASSKSGAGNTIYF	TGTGCCAGCAGTAAATCGGGGGCTGGAAACACCATATATTTT
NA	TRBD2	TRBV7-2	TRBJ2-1	CASSLVGTSVNNEQFF	TGTGCCAGCAGCTTAGTTGGGACTAGCGTCAACAATGAGCAGTTCTTC
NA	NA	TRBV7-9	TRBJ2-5	CASRRNTDQETQYF	TGTGCCAGCAGGCGGAACACAGACCAAGAGACCCAGTACTTC
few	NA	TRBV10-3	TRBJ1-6	CAISNNSPLHF	TGTGCCATTTCAAACAATTCACCCCTCCACTTT
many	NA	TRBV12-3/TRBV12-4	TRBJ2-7	CASSFSHISYEQYF	TGTGCCAGCAGTTTTTCCCACATATCCTACGAGCAGTACTTC
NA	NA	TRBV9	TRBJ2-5	CASSVGSGPNQETQYF	TGTGCCAGCAGCGTAGGCAGCGGGCCGAACCAAGAGACCCAGTACTTC
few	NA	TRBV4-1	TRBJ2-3	CASSRESGSDTQYF	TGCGCCAGCAGCCGGGAGTCTGGGTCTGATACGCAGTATTTT
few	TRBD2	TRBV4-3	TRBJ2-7	CASSQMTSGSYEQYF	TGCGCCAGCAGCCAAATGACTAGCGGGTCCTACGAGCAGTACTTC
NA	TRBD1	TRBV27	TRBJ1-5	CASSLLGQGTQPQHF	TGTGCCAGCAGTTTGTTGGGACAGGGGACTCAGCCCCAGCATTTT
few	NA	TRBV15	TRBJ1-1	CATVSSYEVGAEAFF	TGTGCCACCGTATCATCCTACGAGGTCGGCGCTGAAGCTTTCTTT
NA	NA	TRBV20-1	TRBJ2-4	CSATGTPNGIAKNIQYF	TGCAGTGCCACGGGCACCCCGAACGGTATTGCCAAAAACATTCAGTACTTC
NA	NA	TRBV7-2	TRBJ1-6	CASSLQGSSYNSPLHF	TGTGCCAGCAGCTTGCAGGGGAGCTCCTATAATTCACCCCTCCACTTT
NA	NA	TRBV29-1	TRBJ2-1	CSVVAPNNEQFF	TGCAGCGTTGTTGCCCCCAACAATGAGCAGTTCTTC
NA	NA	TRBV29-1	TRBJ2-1	CSVTGQKPYNEQFF	TGCAGCGTGACAGGACAGAAACCATACAATGAGCAGTTCTTC
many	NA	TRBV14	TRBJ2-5	CASSQAGQETQYF	TGTGCCAGCAGCCAAGCAGGTCAAGAGACCCAGTACTTC
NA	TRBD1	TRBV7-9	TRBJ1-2	CASSLAPGGAGYGYTF	TGTGCCAGCAGCTTAGCGCCAGGGGGCGCGGGCTATGGCTACACCTTC
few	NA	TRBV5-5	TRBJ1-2	CASDDPGWLASYTF	TGTGCCAGCGACGACCCGGGGTGGCTGGCGTCCTACACCTTC
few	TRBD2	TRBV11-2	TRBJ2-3	CASSLGGLAATDTQYF	TGTGCCAGCAGCTTAGGAGGACTAGCGGCCACAGATACGCAGTATTTT
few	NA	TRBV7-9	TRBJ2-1	CASSRNLQGGGYNEQFF	TGTGCCAGCAGCCGAAATTTACAGGGAGGGGGATACAATGAGCAGTTCTTC
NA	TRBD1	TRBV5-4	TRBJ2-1	CASSWVDRDSNEQFF	TGTGCCAGCAGCTGGGTGGACAGGGATAGTAATGAGCAGTTCTTC
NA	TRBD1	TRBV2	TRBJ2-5	CASSELGQLGETQYF	TGTGCCAGCAGTGAGCTGGGACAGCTGGGAGAGACCCAGTACTTC
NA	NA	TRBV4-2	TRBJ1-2	CASSQGGSNYGYTF	TGTGCCAGCAGCCAAGGGGGGTCTAACTATGGCTACACCTTC
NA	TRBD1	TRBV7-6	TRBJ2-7	CASSSEGQGAYEQYF	TGTGCCAGCAGCTCCGAGGGACAGGGGGCCTACGAGCAGTACTTC
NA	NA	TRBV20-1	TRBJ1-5	CSARNPKNQPQHF	TGCAGTGCTAGGAACCCGAAGAATCAGCCCCAGCATTTT
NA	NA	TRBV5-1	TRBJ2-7	CASSDRLERPSYEQYF	TGCGCCAGCAGCGACCGGTTGGAGCGGCCTAGCTACGAGCAGTACTTC
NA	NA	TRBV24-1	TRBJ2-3	CASRRRWGNTDTQYF	TGTGCCAGCCGTCGCCGGTGGGGGAACACAGATACGCAGTATTTT
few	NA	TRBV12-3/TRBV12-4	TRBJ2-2	CASSVRLNTGELFF	TGTGCCAGCAGTGTCCGACTGAACACCGGGGAGCTGTTTTTT
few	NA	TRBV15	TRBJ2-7	CATSRDKFGGGYEQYF	TGTGCCACCAGCAGAGATAAGTTCGGAGGGGGATACGAGCAGTACTTC
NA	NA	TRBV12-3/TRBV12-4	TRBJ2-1	CASRPQTLRWNEQFF	TGTGCCAGCAGACCCCAAACACTCCGGTGGAATGAGCAGTTCTTC
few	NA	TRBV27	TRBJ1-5	CASRGRDTNQPQHF	TGTGCCAGCAGGGGTCGGGACACCAATCAGCCCCAGCATTTT
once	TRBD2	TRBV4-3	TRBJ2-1	CASSQDRDYLNEQFF	TGCGCCAGCAGCCAGGACCGGGACTACTTGAATGAGCAGTTCTTC
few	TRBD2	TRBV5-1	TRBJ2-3	CASSLAGLAGADTQYF	TGCGCCAGCAGCTTGGCCGGGCTAGCGGGAGCAGATACGCAGTATTTT
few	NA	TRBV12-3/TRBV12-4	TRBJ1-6	CASSLQGSSPLHF	TGTGCCAGCAGTTTACAGGGGAGTTCACCCCTCCACTTT
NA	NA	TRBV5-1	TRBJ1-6	CASHEGQPNSPLHF	TGCGCCAGCCATGAGGGTCAGCCTAATTCACCCCTCCACTTT
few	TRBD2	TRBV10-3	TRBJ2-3	CAISADSGVRTDTQYF	TGTGCCATCAGTGCGGATAGCGGGGTCCGCACAGATACGCAGTATTTT
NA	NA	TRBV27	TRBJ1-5	CASSRKAGFQPQHF	TGTGCCAGCAGTAGAAAAGCAGGGTTTCAGCCCCAGCATTTT
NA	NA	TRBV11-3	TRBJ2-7	CASSFYGSYEQYF	TGTGCCAGCAGCTTCTATGGTTCCTACGAGCAGTACTTC
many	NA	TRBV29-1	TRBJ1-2	CSVTEWGYGYTF	TGCAGCGTGACCGAATGGGGCTATGGCTACACCTTC
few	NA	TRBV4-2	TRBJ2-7	CASSQEVDSFYEQYF	TGTGCCAGCAGCCAAGAGGTGGATTCCTTCTACGAGCAGTACTTC
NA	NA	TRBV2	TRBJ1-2	CASILGSTYGYTF	TGTGCCAGCATACTCGGGTCTACTTATGGCTACACCTTC
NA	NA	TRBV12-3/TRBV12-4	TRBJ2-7	CASTGPLVGSYEQYF	TGTGCCAGCACAGGCCCTCTAGTGGGGTCCTACGAGCAGTACTTC
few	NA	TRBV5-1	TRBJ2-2	CASSLEGIGELFF	TGCGCCAGCAGCTTGGAAGGAATCGGGGAGCTGTTTTTT
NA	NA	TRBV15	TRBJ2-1	CATQLQGWDEQFF	TGTGCCACCCAGCTGCAGGGTTGGGATGAGCAGTTCTTC
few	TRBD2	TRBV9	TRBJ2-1	CASSVVGGGADEQFF	TGTGCCAGCAGCGTAGTTGGCGGGGGGGCCGATGAGCAGTTCTTC
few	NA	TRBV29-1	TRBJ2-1	CSVEHNEQFF	TGCAGCGTTGAGCACAATGAGCAGTTCTTC
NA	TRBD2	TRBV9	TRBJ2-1	CASSVEGGRVNEQFF	TGTGCCAGCAGCGTAGAAGGCGGGAGAGTCAATGAGCAGTTCTTC
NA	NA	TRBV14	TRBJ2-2	CASSQEPSPNTGGLFF	TGTGCCAGCAGCCAAGAGCCCTCACCGAACACCGGGGGTCTGTTTTTT
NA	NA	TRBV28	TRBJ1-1	CASIGGVRQAFF	TGTGCCAGCATTGGAGGGGTTCGTCAAGCTTTCTTT
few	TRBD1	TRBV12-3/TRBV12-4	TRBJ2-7	CASNPGTGGYEQYF	TGTGCCAGCAACCCCGGGACAGGGGGCTACGAGCAGTACTTC
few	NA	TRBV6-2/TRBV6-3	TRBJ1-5	CASSYPGRDNQPQHF	TGTGCCAGCAGTTACCCGGGACGGGACAATCAGCCCCAGCATTTT
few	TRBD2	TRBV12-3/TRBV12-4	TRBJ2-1	CASSLGSRGGLYNEQFF	TGTGCCAGCAGCCTTGGTTCGCGGGGGGGCCTCTACAATGAGCAGTTCTTC
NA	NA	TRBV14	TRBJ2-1	CASSQALASNEQFF	TGTGCCAGCAGCCAAGCGCTAGCGAGCAATGAGCAGTTCTTC
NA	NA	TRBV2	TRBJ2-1	CASRDQYNEQFF	TGTGCCAGCAGGGATCAGTACAATGAGCAGTTCTTC
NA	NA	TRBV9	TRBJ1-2	CASSAPTPLSANYGYTF	TGTGCCAGCAGCGCTCCCACTCCCCTCTCCGCTAACTATGGCTACACCTTC
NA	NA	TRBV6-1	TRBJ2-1	CASSDPRGGTKYNEQFF	TGTGCCAGCAGTGACCCCAGGGGGGGGACGAAATACAATGAGCAGTTCTTC
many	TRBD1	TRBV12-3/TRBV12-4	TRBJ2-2	CASSLAGGYTGELFF	TGTGCCAGCAGTTTGGCAGGGGGTTACACCGGGGAGCTGTTTTTT
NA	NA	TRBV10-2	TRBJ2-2	CASTLPGVSNTGELFF	TGCGCCAGCACCCTGCCCGGGGTTTCAAACACCGGGGAGCTGTTTTTT